A single sample is the source of the 16 T cell receptor beta chains below, sequenced in a study of blood T cells in healthy people across ages. Sample-barcoded 5' priming and a J-beta primer mix drove a second PCR of roughly 6 to 12 cycles. MiXCR, applied by TCRdb to the 5' RACE reads, yields one record per CDR3 protein. The sample records 660,000 or so distinct CDR3 sequences, roughly three fifths being singletons. The sample taken for sequencing was blood. These receptors originate from a man in his sixties in good health.

This clonotype was seen a few times. The chain carries TRBV20-1 and TRBJ2-1; TRBD2 matches at 8 bases. Trimming at V came to 0 bases and at J to 8 bases, leaving 12 bases not matched to a gene. Germline CDR1 and CDR2: DFQATT and SNEGSKA (reference sequence). The CDR3 is 16 amino acids. The CDR3 coding sequence is TGCAGTGCTAGAGACCCCTTCCGGGGGGGCCGCGATGAGCAGTTCTTC. Translating gives CSARDPFRGGRDEQFF.

This chain connects TRBV2 to TRBJ2-3; 13 nucleotides line up with TRBD2. From germline, CDR1 is SNHLY and CDR2 FYNNEI. Losses at the gene ends were 10 bases for V and 0 bases for J; bases not matched to a gene: 19. The CDR3 totals 20 residues. The DNA for the CDR3 is TGTGCCACCACTAGCGGGAGGGCCGTTGGCGGTTCGGTTAGCACAGATACGCAGTATTTT. Its translation: CATTSGRAVGGSVSTDTQYF.

The chain is built from TRBV6-6 and TRBJ1-5; D unresolved. CDR1 is MNHNY, CDR2 SVGAGI, per germline (reference sequence). V gave up 3 bases and J gave up 0 bases, with 12 bases separating them. The CDR3 sequence is 16 residues long. The CDR3 DNA follows: TGTGCCAGCAGTTATTCCCAGAGTCTTAGCAATCAGCCCCAGCATTTT. This gives the protein CASSYSQSLSNQPQHF.

This clonotype was counted only a few times. J is TRBJ2-4 and V is TRBV2; 13 bases align to TRBD2. Trimming at V came to 7 bases and at J to 5 bases, leaving 8 bases not matched to a gene. CDR1 is SNHLY, CDR2 FYNNEI, per germline. This CDR3 contains 16 residues. The CDR3 here is CASNRGLAGEQNIQYF. CDR3 in DNA: TGTGCCAGCAATCGAGGACTAGCGGGAGAACAAAACATTCAGTACTTC. The whole variable domain, remainder taken from reference TRBV2 and TRBJ2-4, is EPEVTQTPSHQVTQMGQEVILRCVPISNHLYFYWYRQILGQKVEFLVSFYNNEISEKSEIFDDQFSVERPDGSNFTLKIRSTKLEDSAMYFCASNRGLAGEQNIQYFGAGTRLSVL.

This clonotype was observed many times. The rearrangement joins TRBV5-1 to TRBJ2-5, with a tentative D call TRBD2 (5 bases). Germline CDR1 is SGHRS and CDR2 is YFSETQ. The V end lost 6 bases, the J end lost 5 bases, and 17 bases lay between the germline ends. The CDR3 extends over 14 amino acids. CDR3 residues: CASMPGLLGETQYF. The CDR3 DNA reads as TGCGCCAGCATGCCCGGACTGCTTGGCGAGACCCAGTACTTC.

The rearrangement uses TRBV3-1 and TRBJ2-1; TRBD2 agrees at 8 bases. The end of the DNA aligns better with TRBJ2-7, so the J call may be wrong. The CDR3 covers 13 residues. The germline CDR1 and CDR2 sequences are LGHDT and YNNKEL (reference sequence). The CDR3 DNA follows: TGTGCCAGTGAGGCGGGGGGCTACAATGAGCAGTACTTC. It translates to CASEAGGYNEQYF.

This clonotype was seen a handful of times. V gene TRBV5-1 combines with J gene TRBJ1-2, with D possibly being TRBD1 (5 bases). The CDR3 covers 12 residues. The germline V gene has CDR1 SGHRS and CDR2 YFSETQ. The V end lost 0 bases, the J end lost 7 bases, and 7 bases lay between the germline ends. The CDR3: CASSLDDSGYTF. CDR3 bases: TGCGCCAGCAGCTTGGACGACAGTGGCTACACCTTC.

The chain links TRBV6-5 to TRBJ2-5; TRBD2 is a possible D gene (6 bases). The J call may not be correct, given that the DNA end is closer to TRBJ2-7. In germline, CDR1 is MNHEY, CDR2 SVGAGI. CDR3 length equals 13 residues. Here the CDR3 reads CASSGGSGGEQYF. Written as DNA, the CDR3 is TGTGCCAGCAGTGGGGGGAGTGGGGGCGAGCAGTACTTC.

In this sample, this clonotype turned up once. The chain links TRBV12-3 or TRBV12-4 to TRBJ1-1; TRBD1 matches at 7 bases. The J segment lost 4 bases and the V segment lost 7 bases, leaving 12 bases of the junction unmatched. CDR3 length: 15 residues. The CDR3 loop is CASTPQGETSTEAFF. In nucleotides, the CDR3 is TGTGCCAGCACCCCTCAGGGGGAGACGAGCACTGAAGCTTTCTTT.

This clonotype was seen more than once but under ten times. V is TRBV20-1 and J is TRBJ2-1, with D possibly matching TRBD2 (7 bases). V dropped 1 base and J dropped 5 bases, with 15 bases sitting between them. Germline V gene data show CDR1 as DFQATT and CDR2 as SNEGSKA (reference sequence). The CDR3 runs 15 residues. CDR3 in amino acids: CSARVAGGGNNEQFF. The CDR3 nucleotides read TGCAGTGCTAGAGTAGCGGGCGGGGGCAACAATGAGCAGTTCTTC.

This clonotype turned up a few times. V usage is TRBV28 and J usage is TRBJ1-2; D perhaps matches TRBD1 (6 bases). CDR3 length: 17 amino acids. Looked up from germline, CDR1 is MDHEN and CDR2 is SYDVKM. V gave up 7 bases and J gave up 1 base, with 22 bases separating them. The CDR3 is CASTLAMGATLNYGYTF. DNA for the CDR3: TGTGCCAGCACCTTGGCGATGGGGGCGACTCTTAACTATGGCTACACCTTC.

Here the CDR3 reads CSAAGNRGRETQYF. For the CDR3, the DNA is TGCAGCGCAGCGGGGAACAGGGGGAGAGAGACCCAGTACTTC. The rearrangement uses TRBV29-1 and TRBJ2-5; D possibly corresponds to TRBD1 (8 bases). V was clipped by 7 bases and J by 4 bases, with 19 bases between them. The germline V gene encodes CDR1 SQVTM and CDR2 ANQGSEA. CDR3 length equals 14 residues.

J is TRBJ1-2 and V is TRBV12-3 or TRBV12-4; D is unresolved. The CDR3 length is 14 residues. V shed 5 bases and J shed 8 bases, with 18 bases lying between them. The CDR3: CASSPQTHSYGYTF. CDR3 in DNA: TGTGCCAGCAGTCCACAAACGCACAGCTACGGCTACACCTTC.

This clonotype was counted between two and nine times. V usage is TRBV20-1 and J usage is TRBJ2-7, with D possibly being TRBD1 (5 bases). Germline lookup yields CDR1 DFQATT and CDR2 SNEGSKA (reference sequence). The CDR3 covers 14 residues. Trimming stripped 1 base from V and 3 bases from J, with 13 bases between. The CDR3: CSARASVGVYEQYF. The CDR3 nucleotides are TGCAGTGCTAGAGCTTCGGTAGGGGTCTACGAGCAGTACTTC.

The chain joins TRBV20-1 to TRBJ1-3, with TRBD1 matching 7 bases. Germline V gives CDR1 DFQATT, CDR2 SNEGSKA (reference sequence). V gave up 6 bases and J gave up 2 bases; unmatched junction bases: 10. There are 15 residues in the CDR3. For the CDR3, the DNA is TGCAGTGCCCCAGGGCCAGGGGGTGCTGGAAACACCATATATTTT. Encoded protein: CSAPGPGGAGNTIYF.

The gene calls are TRBV4-1 and TRBJ1-2, with 9 bases aligning to TRBD1. This CDR3 is built from 17 residues. V lost 2 bases and J lost 6; bases outside the gene matches: 13. Germline V gene lookup returns CDR1 MGHRA and CDR2 YSYEKL. The CDR3 sequence: CASSQSPGTGLRDGYTF. CDR3 nucleotide sequence: TGCGCCAGCAGCCAAAGCCCCGGGACAGGGCTACGAGATGGCTACACCTTC.